The present TCR beta chain was sequenced within a study of blood T cells in healthy people across ages. Germline V lookup: CDR1 DFQATT, CDR2 SNEGSKA (reference sequence). Trimming removed 4 bases from V and 4 bases from J, with 17 bases in between. The CDR3 runs 15 residues. Combining a sample-barcoded 5' primer with a J-beta primer mix, a second PCR ran for about 6 to 12 cycles. MiXCR, run by TCRdb on the 5' RACE reads, gives a single entry per CDR3 protein. The sample carries approximately 1.5 million distinct CDR3 sequences, about 42% recorded once. The TCR was taken from a woman aged 18-30 years in good health. This chain uses TRBV20-1 with TRBJ1-3, with D possibly matching TRBD1 (6 bases). Material: blood. The CDR3 coding sequence is TGCAGTGCTACCCCCCCGGGGGCAAGAGGAAACACCATATATTTT. It specifies CSATPPGARGNTIYF.